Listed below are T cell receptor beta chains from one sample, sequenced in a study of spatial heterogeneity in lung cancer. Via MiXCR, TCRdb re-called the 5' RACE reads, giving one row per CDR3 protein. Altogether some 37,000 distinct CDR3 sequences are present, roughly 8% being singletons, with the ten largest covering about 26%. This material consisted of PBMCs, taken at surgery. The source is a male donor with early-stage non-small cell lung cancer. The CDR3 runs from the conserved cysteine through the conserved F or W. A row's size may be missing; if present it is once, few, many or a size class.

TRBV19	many	CASSIGLATIDEQFF
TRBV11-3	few	CASSLAGYKGDEQFF
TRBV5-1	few	CASSLEGSRTGELFF
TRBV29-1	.	CSVEGTAGTEAFF
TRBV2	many	CASSHDRGLGYGYTF
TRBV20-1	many	CSAYRVTEAFF
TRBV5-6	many	CASSLGARTGVKQYF
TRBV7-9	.	CASSLVAADTQYF
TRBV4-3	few	CASSQESERGGYTF
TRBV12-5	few	CASGTDRESEKLFF
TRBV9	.	CASSEQGAYNEQFF
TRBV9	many	CASSEAGGFSGNTIYF
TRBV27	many	CASSFSPGNTIYF